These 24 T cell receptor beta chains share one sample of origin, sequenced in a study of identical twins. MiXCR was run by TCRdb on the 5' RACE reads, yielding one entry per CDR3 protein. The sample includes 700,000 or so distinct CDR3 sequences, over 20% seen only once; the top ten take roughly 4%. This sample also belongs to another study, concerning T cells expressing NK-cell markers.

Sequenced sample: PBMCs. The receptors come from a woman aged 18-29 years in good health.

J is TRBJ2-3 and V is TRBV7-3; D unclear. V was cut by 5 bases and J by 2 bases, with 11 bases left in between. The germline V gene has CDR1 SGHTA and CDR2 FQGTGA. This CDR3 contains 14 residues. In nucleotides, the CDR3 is TGTGCCAGCAGCCCTGCCGGTAACACAGATACGCAGTATTTT. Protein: CASSPAGNTDTQYF.

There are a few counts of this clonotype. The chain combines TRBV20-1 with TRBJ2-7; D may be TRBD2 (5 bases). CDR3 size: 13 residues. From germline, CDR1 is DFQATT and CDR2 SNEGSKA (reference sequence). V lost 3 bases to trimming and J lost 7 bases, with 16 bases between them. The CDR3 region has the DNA TGCAGTGCTAGTGGGGTCGTTGGCGGGGAGCAGTACTTC. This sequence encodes CSASGVVGGEQYF.

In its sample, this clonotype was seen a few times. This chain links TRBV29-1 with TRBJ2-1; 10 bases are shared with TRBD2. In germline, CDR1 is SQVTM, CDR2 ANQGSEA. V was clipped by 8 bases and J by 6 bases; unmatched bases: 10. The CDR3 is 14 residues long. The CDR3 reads CSSWTSGSLNEQFF. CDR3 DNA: TGCAGCTCCTGGACTAGCGGATCACTCAATGAGCAGTTCTTC.

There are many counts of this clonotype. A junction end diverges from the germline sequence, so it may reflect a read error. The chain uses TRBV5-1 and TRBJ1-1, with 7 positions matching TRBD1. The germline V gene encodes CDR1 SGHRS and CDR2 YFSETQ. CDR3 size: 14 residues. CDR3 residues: CASSPQGGNTEAFF. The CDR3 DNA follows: TGTGCCAGCAGCCCCCAGGGGGGGAACACTGAAGCTTTCTTT.

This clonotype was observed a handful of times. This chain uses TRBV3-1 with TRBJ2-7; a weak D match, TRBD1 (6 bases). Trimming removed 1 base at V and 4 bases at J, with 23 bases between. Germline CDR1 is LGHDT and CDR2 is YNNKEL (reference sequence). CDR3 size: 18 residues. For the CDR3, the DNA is TGTGCCAGCAGCCAAGCAAAACAACGAATTGACAGGTCTTACGAGCAGTACTTC. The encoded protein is CASSQAKQRIDRSYEQYF.

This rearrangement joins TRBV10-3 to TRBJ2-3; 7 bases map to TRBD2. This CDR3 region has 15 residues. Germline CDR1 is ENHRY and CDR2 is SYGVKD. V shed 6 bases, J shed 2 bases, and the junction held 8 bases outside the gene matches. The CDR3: CAIRDREANTDTQYF. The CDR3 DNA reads TGTGCCATCAGGGATCGGGAGGCCAACACAGATACGCAGTATTTT.

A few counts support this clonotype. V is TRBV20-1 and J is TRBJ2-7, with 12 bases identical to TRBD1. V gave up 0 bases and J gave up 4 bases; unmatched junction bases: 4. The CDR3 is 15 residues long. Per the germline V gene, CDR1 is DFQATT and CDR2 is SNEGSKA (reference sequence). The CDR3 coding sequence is TGCAGTGCTAGAGATGGGACAGGGGGCTTATACGAGCAGTACTTC. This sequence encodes CSARDGTGGLYEQYF.

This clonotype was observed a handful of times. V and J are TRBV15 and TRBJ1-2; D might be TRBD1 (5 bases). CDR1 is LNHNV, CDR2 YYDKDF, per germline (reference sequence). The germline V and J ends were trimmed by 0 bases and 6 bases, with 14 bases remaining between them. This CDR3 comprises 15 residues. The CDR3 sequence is CATSREAGSMHGYTF. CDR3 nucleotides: TGTGCCACCAGCAGAGAAGCAGGGTCGATGCATGGCTACACCTTC.

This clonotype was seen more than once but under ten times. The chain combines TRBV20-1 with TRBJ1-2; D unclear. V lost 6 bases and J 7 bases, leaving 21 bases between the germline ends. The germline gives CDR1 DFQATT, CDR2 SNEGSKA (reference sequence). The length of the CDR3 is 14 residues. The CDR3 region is CSAQQRYADGGYTF. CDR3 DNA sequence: TGCAGTGCCCAGCAGAGGTACGCCGACGGTGGCTACACCTTC.

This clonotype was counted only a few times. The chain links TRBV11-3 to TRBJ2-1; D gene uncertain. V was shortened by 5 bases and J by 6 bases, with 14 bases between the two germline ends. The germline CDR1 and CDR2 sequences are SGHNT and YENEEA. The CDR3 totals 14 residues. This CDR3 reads CASSAESVVNEQFF. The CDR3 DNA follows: TGTGCCAGCAGCGCCGAGTCCGTAGTCAATGAGCAGTTCTTC.

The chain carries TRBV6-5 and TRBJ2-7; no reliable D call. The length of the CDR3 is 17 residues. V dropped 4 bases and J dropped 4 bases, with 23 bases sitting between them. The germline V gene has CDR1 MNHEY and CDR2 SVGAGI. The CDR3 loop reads CASSSLDQSSSQYEQYF. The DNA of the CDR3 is TGTGCCAGCAGTTCCCTGGACCAGTCATCGTCCCAGTACGAGCAGTACTTC.

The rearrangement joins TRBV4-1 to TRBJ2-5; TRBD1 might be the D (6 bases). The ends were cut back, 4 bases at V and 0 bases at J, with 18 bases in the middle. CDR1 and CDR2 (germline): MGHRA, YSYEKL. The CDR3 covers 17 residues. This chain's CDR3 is CASSRPGEMPNQETQYF. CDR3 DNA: TGCGCCAGCAGCCGCCCAGGGGAGATGCCCAACCAAGAGACCCAGTACTTC.

The CDR3 DNA reads as TGCAGTGCCCTTCTGCCTGTGAGCTCCTACAATGAGCAGTTCTTC. Amino acids: CSALLPVSSYNEQFF. The genes are TRBV20-1 and TRBJ2-1; D gene ambiguous. Germline V gene lookup returns CDR1 DFQATT and CDR2 SNEGSKA (reference sequence). Trimming cost V 6 bases and J 0 bases, with 15 bases left between them. This CDR3 spans 15 amino acids.

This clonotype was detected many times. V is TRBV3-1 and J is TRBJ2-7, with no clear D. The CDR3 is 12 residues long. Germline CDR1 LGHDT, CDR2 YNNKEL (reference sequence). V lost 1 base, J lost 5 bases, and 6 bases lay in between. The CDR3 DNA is TGTGCCAGCAGCCAAGTTGGGGACGAGCAGTACTTC. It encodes CASSQVGDEQYF.

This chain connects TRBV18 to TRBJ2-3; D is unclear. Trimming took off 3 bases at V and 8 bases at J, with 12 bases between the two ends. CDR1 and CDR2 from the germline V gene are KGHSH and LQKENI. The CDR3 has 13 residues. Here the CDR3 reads CASSPLYPSTQYF. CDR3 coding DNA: TGTGCCAGCTCACCGCTCTACCCCAGTACGCAGTATTTT.

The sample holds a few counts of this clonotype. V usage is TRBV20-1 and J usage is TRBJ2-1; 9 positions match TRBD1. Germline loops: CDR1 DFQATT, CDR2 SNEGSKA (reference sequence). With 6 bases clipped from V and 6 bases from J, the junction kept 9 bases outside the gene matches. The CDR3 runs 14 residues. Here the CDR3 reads CSAEGQGPGNEQFF. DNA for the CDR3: TGCAGTGCCGAGGGACAGGGTCCGGGCAATGAGCAGTTCTTC.

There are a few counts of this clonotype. CDR3 protein: CASSLALERETQYF. CDR3 DNA: TGCGCCAGCAGCTTGGCCTTGGAGCGCGAGACCCAGTACTTC. The chain uses TRBV5-1 and TRBJ2-5; D remains ambiguous. Germline CDR1 is SGHRS and CDR2 is YFSETQ. The V gene lost 0 bases and the J gene lost 5 bases, with 11 bases spanning the gap. The CDR3 totals 14 residues.

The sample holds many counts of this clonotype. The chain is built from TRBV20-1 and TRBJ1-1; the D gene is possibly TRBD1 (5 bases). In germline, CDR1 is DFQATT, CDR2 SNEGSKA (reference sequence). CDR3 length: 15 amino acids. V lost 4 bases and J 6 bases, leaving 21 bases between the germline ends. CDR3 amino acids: CSATFYGAGWPEAFF. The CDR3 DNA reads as TGCAGTGCTACTTTCTATGGGGCAGGATGGCCTGAAGCTTTCTTT.

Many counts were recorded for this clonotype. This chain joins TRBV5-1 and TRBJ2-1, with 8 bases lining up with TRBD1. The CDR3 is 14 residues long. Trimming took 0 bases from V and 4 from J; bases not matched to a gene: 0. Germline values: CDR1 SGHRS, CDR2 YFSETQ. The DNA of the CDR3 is TGCGCCAGCAGCTTGGGACAGGGGTACAATGAGCAGTTCTTC. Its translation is CASSLGQGYNEQFF.

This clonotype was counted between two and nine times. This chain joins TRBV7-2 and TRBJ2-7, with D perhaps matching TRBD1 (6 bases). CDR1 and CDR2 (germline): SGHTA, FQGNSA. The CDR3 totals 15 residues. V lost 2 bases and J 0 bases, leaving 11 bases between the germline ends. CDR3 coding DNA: TGTGCCAGCAGCTTAATGGGGGCGGGCTCCTACGAGCAGTACTTC. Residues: CASSLMGAGSYEQYF.

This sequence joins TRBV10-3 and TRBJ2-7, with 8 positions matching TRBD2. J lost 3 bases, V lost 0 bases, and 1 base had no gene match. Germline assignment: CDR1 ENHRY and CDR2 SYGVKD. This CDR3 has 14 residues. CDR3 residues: CAISESLAGYEQYF. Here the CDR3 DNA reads TGTGCCATCAGTGAGTCGCTAGCGGGCTACGAGCAGTACTTC.

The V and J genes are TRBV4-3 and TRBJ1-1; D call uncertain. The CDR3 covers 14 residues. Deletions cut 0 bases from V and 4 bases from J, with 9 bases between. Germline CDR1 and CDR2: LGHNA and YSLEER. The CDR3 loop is CASSQEVRSTEAFF. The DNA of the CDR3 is TGCGCCAGCAGCCAAGAGGTGAGGAGCACTGAAGCTTTCTTT.

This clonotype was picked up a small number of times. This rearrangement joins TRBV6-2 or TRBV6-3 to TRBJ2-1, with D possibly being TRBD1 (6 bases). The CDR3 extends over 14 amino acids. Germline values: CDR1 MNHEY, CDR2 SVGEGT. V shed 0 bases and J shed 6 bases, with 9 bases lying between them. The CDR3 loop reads CASSYSDSFNEQFF. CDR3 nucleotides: TGTGCCAGCAGTTACTCGGACAGCTTCAATGAGCAGTTCTTC.

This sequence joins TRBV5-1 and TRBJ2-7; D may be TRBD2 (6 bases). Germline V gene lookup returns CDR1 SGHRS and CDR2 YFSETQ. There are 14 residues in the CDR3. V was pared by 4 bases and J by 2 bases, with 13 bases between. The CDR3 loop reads CASSRLRGTYEQYF. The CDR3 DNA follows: TGCGCCAGCAGCCGGCTCCGGGGGACCTACGAGCAGTACTTC. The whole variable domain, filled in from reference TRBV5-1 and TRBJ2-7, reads KAGVTQTPRYLIKTRGQQVTLSCSPISGHRSVSWYQQTPGQGLQFLFEYFSETQRNKGNFPGRFSGRQFSNSRSEMNVSTLELGDSALYLCASSRLRGTYEQYFGPGTRLTVT.